The 30 T cell receptor beta chains below all came from one sample that was sequenced in a study of T cell repertoires in cytomegalovirus infection. TCRdb used MiXCR to reprocess the reads, holding one entry per CDR3 protein. The sample has hundreds of thousands of distinct CDR3 sequences, about 33% seen once; the top ten hold roughly 15%. No antigen has been identified for these receptors. The specimen was cultured PBMCs, collected from culture after CMV antigen stimulation. The source of these receptors is a human donor in good health (CMV status not recorded). Some clones in this sample may be carry-over from other donors' samples.

This chain links TRBV12-3 or TRBV12-4 with TRBJ2-2; 7 positions agree with TRBD1. CDR3 length: 15 amino acids. Trimming cost V 7 bases and J 6 bases; bases outside gene matches: 11. The CDR3 DNA is TGTGCCAGCACCCCCTCCGAGGGGGCCTCCGGGGAGCTGTTTTTT. Its protein is CASTPSEGASGELFF.

This clonotype has just a few counts. The CDR3 reads CASSSWTEAFF. In DNA form, the CDR3 reads TGTGCCAGCAGCTCCTGGACTGAAGCTTTCTTT. This chain joins TRBV11-2 and TRBJ1-1; D is uncertain. Trimming left V 4 bases short and J 5 bases short, with 5 bases between. The CDR3 runs 11 residues. CDR1 SGHAT and CDR2 FQNNGV come from the germline V gene. Full variable domain (rest looked up from reference TRBV11-2 and TRBJ1-1): EAGVAQSPRYKIIEKRQSVAFWCNPISGHATLYWYQQILGQGPKLLIQFQNNGVVDDSQLPKDRFSAERLKGVDSTLKIQPAKLEDSAVYLCASSSWTEAFFGQGTRLTVV.

This clonotype came up once. The chain employs TRBV4-1 and TRBJ1-6, with D unclear. CDR3 length: 20 residues. V was pared by 2 bases and J by 2 bases, with 22 bases between. CDR1 is MGHRA, CDR2 YSYEKL, per germline. CDR3 region: CASSQSAGASGYPYNSPLHF. As DNA, the CDR3 is TGCGCCAGCAGCCAATCAGCGGGAGCGTCGGGGTACCCCTATAATTCACCCCTCCACTTT.

The gene calls are TRBV7-2 and TRBJ2-3; the match to TRBD1 covers 9 bases. Looked up from germline, CDR1 is SGHTA and CDR2 is FQGNSA. The junction had 6 bases not matched to a gene; V was cut back by 4 bases and J by 1 base. The CDR3 sequence is 16 residues long. The CDR3 protein is CASSSRTGARTDTQYF. CDR3 coding DNA: TGTGCCAGCAGCTCCCGGACAGGGGCCCGCACAGATACGCAGTATTTT.

This clonotype was observed a few times. V is TRBV7-4 and J is TRBJ1-1; D is perhaps TRBD1 (6 bases). The CDR3 spans 14 residues. Trimming stripped 1 base from V and 5 bases from J, with 11 bases between. Looked up from germline, CDR1 is SGHVT and CDR2 is SQSDAQ. The CDR3: CASSLGPRGTEAFF. In DNA form, the CDR3 reads TGTGCCAGCAGCTTAGGCCCCAGGGGAACTGAAGCTTTCTTT. Based on the CDR3 plus reference TRBV7-4 and TRBJ1-1, the full variable domain is GAGVSQSPRYKVAKRGRDVALRCDSISGHVTLYWYRQTLGQGSEVLTYSQSDAQRDKSGRPSGRFSAERPERSVSTLKIQRTEQGDSAVYLCASSLGPRGTEAFFGQGTRLTVV.

Only a few counts were recorded for this clonotype. V and J are TRBV7-9 and TRBJ1-2; TRBD1 aligns across 9 bases. Germline V gives CDR1 SEHNR, CDR2 FQNEAQ (reference sequence). The CDR3 has 14 residues. V lost 4 bases, J lost 4 bases, and 4 bases stayed unmatched. CDR3 protein: CASSSDRGGYGYTF. Here the CDR3 DNA reads TGTGCCAGCAGCTCGGACAGGGGTGGCTATGGCTACACCTTC.

This clonotype was counted many times. The chain recombines TRBV7-2 with TRBJ2-5; maybe TRBD1 (6 bases). The CDR3 extends over 16 amino acids. CDR1 SGHTA and CDR2 FQGNSA come from the germline V gene. With 2 bases removed from V and 4 bases from J, the gap between germline ends came to 17 bases. The CDR3 bases are TGTGCCAGCAGCTTATTTAAACAGGGAGTCGGAGAGACCCAGTACTTC. Its translation: CASSLFKQGVGETQYF.

This clonotype was seen at least ten times. A read error may account for a junction end that differs from germline. This chain uses TRBV7-2 with TRBJ2-4, with 7 bases that match TRBD2. In germline, CDR1 is SGHTA, CDR2 FQGNSA. CDR3 length: 15 residues. The DNA of the CDR3 is TGTGCCAGCAGCATAGCGGGTTTAGCCAAAAACATTCAGTACTTC. It is translated as CASSIAGLAKNIQYF.

This clonotype was observed a few times. The V gene is TRBV4-3, the J gene TRBJ2-1; a weak D match, TRBD2 (7 bases). The CDR3 totals 15 residues. Trimming took 0 bases from V and 7 from J, leaving 13 bases between them. Germline V gives CDR1 LGHNA, CDR2 YSLEER. This CDR3 is CASSQDGGGGNEQFF. CDR3 nucleotide sequence: TGCGCCAGCAGCCAAGATGGAGGGGGGGGTAATGAGCAGTTCTTC.

The chain joins TRBV6-5 to TRBJ1-1; D might be TRBD1 (6 bases). Trimming removed 6 bases at V and 10 bases at J, with 18 bases between. The CDR3 extends over 13 amino acids. From germline, CDR1 is MNHEY and CDR2 SVGAGI. The CDR3 spells CASSRGGGGLAFF. CDR3 coding DNA: TGTGCCAGCAGCCGAGGTGGGGGGGGCCTAGCTTTCTTT.

In this sample, this clonotype turned up a few times. The genes are TRBV19 and TRBJ2-1, with TRBD2 identical over 13 bases. The ends lost 7 bases at V and 7 bases at J; junction bases unmatched: 16. The V gene's germline CDR1 is LNHDA and CDR2 SQIVND (reference sequence). CDR3 length equals 18 residues. CDR3 residues: CASTSRGTSGGVGNEQFF. The CDR3 DNA is TGTGCCAGTACCTCCAGAGGAACTAGCGGGGGGGTTGGGAATGAGCAGTTCTTC.

This clonotype has more than one count but fewer than ten. The J gene is TRBJ1-1, the V gene TRBV6-6; 9 bases align to TRBD1. Germline-derived CDR1 and CDR2 are MNHNY and SVGAGI (reference sequence). CDR3 size: 14 residues. V was clipped by 11 bases and J by 6 bases; unmatched bases: 13. CDR3 loop: CAANSGTGLPEAFF. CDR3 nucleotide sequence: TGTGCCGCGAATTCCGGGACAGGGCTACCTGAAGCTTTCTTT.

This clonotype came up a few times. The rearrangement joins TRBV4-1 to TRBJ2-1; D not resolved. The CDR3 contains 15 residues. Germline values: CDR1 MGHRA, CDR2 YSYEKL. With 1 base removed from V and 5 bases from J, the gap between germline ends came to 12 bases. CDR3 nucleotides: TGCGCCAGCAGCCAAGGGGCTAGTTCCCACAATGAGCAGTTCTTC. Amino acids: CASSQGASSHNEQFF.

This clonotype was seen more than once but under ten times. This chain links TRBV20-1 with TRBJ1-5, with 8 bases fitting TRBD1. This CDR3 has 15 amino acids. Losses at the gene ends were 4 bases for V and 2 bases for J; bases not matched to a gene: 7. Germline lookup yields CDR1 DFQATT and CDR2 SNEGSKA (reference sequence). CDR3 amino acids: CSAMTGVGGNQPQHF. CDR3 DNA sequence: TGCAGTGCTATGACAGGGGTTGGAGGCAATCAGCCCCAGCATTTT.

The chain carries TRBV28 and TRBJ2-5; 10 nucleotides agree with TRBD1. Losses at the gene ends were 6 bases for V and 10 bases for J; bases not matched to a gene: 5. The germline gives CDR1 MDHEN, CDR2 SYDVKM. The CDR3 has 12 residues. CDR3 loop: CASSRDRGGQYF. The CDR3 DNA sequence: TGTGCCAGCAGCCGGGACAGGGGAGGCCAGTACTTC.

The chain carries TRBV6-1 and TRBJ1-1; TRBD1 matches 8 bases. The length of the CDR3 is 16 residues. V shed 5 bases and J 2 bases; nucleotides not matched to a gene: 10. Germline V gene lookup returns CDR1 MNHNS and CDR2 SASEGT. CDR3 sequence reads: CASSRRQTGANTEAFF. For the CDR3, the DNA is TGTGCCAGCAGTCGACGACAGACAGGGGCAAACACTGAAGCTTTCTTT.

The gene calls are TRBV12-3 or TRBV12-4 and TRBJ2-3; no clear D gene. Trimming shortened V by 4 bases and J by 5 bases, and 16 bases separated the two germline ends. This CDR3 has 15 amino acids. CDR3 in amino acids: CASSWGTAKRDTQYF. DNA for the CDR3: TGTGCCAGCAGTTGGGGAACAGCCAAACGAGATACGCAGTATTTT.

V usage is TRBV28 and J usage is TRBJ1-3; the match to TRBD1 covers 7 bases. Germline V CDR1 and CDR2: MDHEN, SYDVKM. V was clipped by 3 bases and J by 4 bases; unmatched bases: 3. The CDR3 is 14 amino acids. The CDR3 sequence: CASSFKDRGNTIYF. CDR3 nucleotides: TGTGCCAGCAGTTTTAAGGACAGGGGAAACACCATATATTTT. Variable domain in full (rest from reference TRBV28 and TRBJ1-3): DVKVTQSSRYLVKRTGEKVFLECVQDMDHENMFWYRQDPGLGLRLIYFSYDVKMKEKGDIPEGYSVSREKKERFSLILESASTNQTSMYLCASSFKDRGNTIYFGEGSWLTVV.

The rearrangement uses TRBV7-9 and TRBJ1-5, with 7 bases identical to TRBD1. V gave up 5 bases and J gave up 2 bases; unmatched junction bases: 9. The length of the CDR3 is 16 residues. CDR1 is SEHNR and CDR2 is FQNEAQ in the germline V gene (reference sequence). CDR3 protein: CASSLTGAGGNQPQHF. The CDR3 DNA is TGTGCCAGCAGCCTAACAGGGGCGGGAGGCAATCAGCCCCAGCATTTT.

This chain connects TRBV7-3 to TRBJ2-1; D possibly corresponds to TRBD1 (6 bases). The V end lost 5 bases, the J end lost 5 bases, and 19 bases lay between the germline ends. The CDR3 is 16 residues long. Per the germline V gene, CDR1 is SGHTA and CDR2 is FQGTGA. The CDR3 sequence: CASSVIGGRPNNEQFF. The CDR3 DNA is TGTGCCAGCAGCGTGATAGGGGGACGCCCGAACAATGAGCAGTTCTTC.

The rearrangement links TRBV20-1 to TRBJ2-1, with D hard to call. The CDR3 sequence is 16 residues long. Trimming pared 0 bases from V and 1 base from J, leaving 13 bases between. Per germline, CDR1 DFQATT and CDR2 SNEGSKA (reference sequence). The CDR3, as DNA: TGCAGTGCTAGAGACCCATCAAGCGTTTCCTACAATGAGCAGTTCTTC. Its translation: CSARDPSSVSYNEQFF.

A remark on this clonotype: A much more abundant neighbour one base away suggests this may be a read error. The chain joins TRBV13 to TRBJ2-3; a possible D gene is TRBD2 (5 bases). Trimming stripped 0 bases from V and 5 bases from J, with 6 bases between. Germline V gene data show CDR1 as PRHDT and CDR2 as FYEKMQ (reference sequence). This CDR3 spans 13 amino acids. The CDR3, as DNA: TGTGCCAGCAGCTTAGGGAGGGTAGATACGCAGTATTTT. This codes for CASSLGRVDTQYF. Full variable domain (rest looked up from reference TRBV13 and TRBJ2-3): AAGVIQSPRHLIKEKRETATLKCYPIPRHDTVYWYQQGPGQDPQFLISFYEKMQSDKGSIPDRFSAQQFSDYHSELNMSSLELGDSALYFCASSLGRVDTQYFGPGTRLTVL.

The sample holds a few counts of this clonotype. The CDR3, as DNA: TGTGCCAGTAGCGGATTCGGGGGTGGAGATCAGCCCCAGCATTTT. Protein product: CASSGFGGGDQPQHF. The genes are TRBV19 and TRBJ1-5, with D perhaps matching TRBD1 (5 bases). From germline, CDR1 is LNHDA and CDR2 SQIVND (reference sequence). The CDR3 loop spans 15 amino acids. V was shortened by 6 bases and J by 5 bases, with 17 bases between the two germline ends.

V and J are TRBV6-2 or TRBV6-3 and TRBJ1-5, with D possibly matching TRBD1 (5 bases). Looked up from germline, CDR1 is MNHEY and CDR2 is SVGEGT. The CDR3 sequence is 16 residues long. The ends were cut back, 5 bases at V and 4 bases at J, with 18 bases in the middle. The DNA for the CDR3 is TGTGCCAGCAGTCACTACTCCAGGGTTGGGAATCAGCCCCAGCATTTT. Translating it yields CASSHYSRVGNQPQHF.

V usage is TRBV11-3 and J usage is TRBJ2-7; TRBD2 might be the D (5 bases). Trimming took 5 bases from V and 2 from J, leaving 13 bases between them. This CDR3 has 14 amino acids. CDR1 and CDR2 (germline): SGHNT, YENEEA. CDR3 in amino acids: CASSPRGDTYEQYV. In DNA, the CDR3 is TGTGCCAGCAGCCCCCGGGGAGACACCTACGAGCAGTACGTC.

At least ten counts were recorded for this clonotype. V usage is TRBV6-5 and J usage is TRBJ2-7, with D perhaps matching TRBD1 (6 bases). V lost 6 bases to trimming and J lost 0 bases, with 15 bases between them. The CDR3 spans 15 residues. Germline lookup yields CDR1 MNHEY and CDR2 SVGAGI. The CDR3 sequence is CASRVRDTSSYEQYF. The CDR3 DNA is TGTGCCAGCAGAGTCCGGGACACTTCCTCCTACGAGCAGTACTTC.

A few counts support this clonotype. The CDR3 bases are TGTGCCAGCAGCTTAGTAGGGGGACTAGCGAGGCGCGAGACCCAGTACTTC. This sequence encodes CASSLVGGLARRETQYF. This chain connects TRBV7-2 to TRBJ2-5; 10 nucleotides agree with TRBD2. The junction had 10 bases not matched to a gene; V was cut back by 1 base and J by 5 bases. Germline loops: CDR1 SGHTA, CDR2 FQGNSA. The CDR3 totals 17 residues.

This clonotype appeared a few times. At one boundary the junction diverges from the germline segment, which might be a read error. The V call is TRBV7-6, the J call TRBJ2-1, with TRBD2 matching over 13 bases. This CDR3 spans 15 amino acids. Germline values: CDR1 SGHVS, CDR2 FNYEAQ. CDR3 residues: CASSPVGLAGDEQFF. The CDR3 DNA reads as TGTGCTAGCAGCCCAGTAGGACTAGCGGGAGATGAGCAGTTCTTC.

The V gene is TRBV28, the J gene TRBJ1-6; D not certain. The V gene lost 2 bases and the J gene lost 5 bases, with 4 bases spanning the gap. The germline CDR1 and CDR2 sequences are MDHEN and SYDVKM. The CDR3 consists of 13 residues. CDR3 region: CASSLKDNSPLHF. CDR3 coding DNA: TGTGCCAGCAGTTTAAAGGATAATTCACCCCTCCACTTT.

This clonotype was picked up a small number of times. The CDR3 sequence is CASSYSRGWGSEAFF. As DNA, the CDR3 is TGTGCCAGCAGTTACTCGAGGGGATGGGGGTCTGAAGCTTTCTTT. The V gene is TRBV6-6, the J gene TRBJ1-1, with a tentative D call TRBD1 (5 bases). The CDR3 is made up of 15 amino acids. The V and J ends lost 0 bases and 6 bases respectively, with 14 bases between them. CDR1 and CDR2 from the germline V gene are MNHNY and SVGAGI (reference sequence).